The 10 T cell receptor beta chains below all came from one sample that was sequenced in a study of blood T cell repertoires in COVID-19 (dated by TCRdb to 2020 to 2022). The library was produced with the immunoSEQ multiplex PCR assay. In TCRdb, the immuneACCESS table is reduced to in-frame sequences with V and J assigned. These tables do not hold every clone; where another copy was compared, an unresolved V gene accounts for under half, and the others remain unexplained. This sample is represented by about 82,000 clones; 80% of them were singletons. The biggest ten clones account for 9.5% to 15% of the sample. Sample: peripheral blood. These receptors were obtained from a woman in her thirties or forties with active or convalescent COVID-19.

The chain is built from TRBV5-5 and TRBJ2-4, with a weak D call TRBD2 (5 bases). Trimming took 2 bases from V and 2 from J, leaving 11 bases between them. Germline V CDR1 and CDR2: SGHKS, YYEKEE (reference sequence). This CDR3 has 15 amino acids. The CDR3 sequence: CASSFRSETKNIQYF. The CDR3 DNA reads TGTGCCAGCAGCTTTCGTAGCGAAACCAAAAACATTCAGTACTTC.

The chain is built from TRBV12-2 and TRBJ2-1; the DNA was not used to check the table's D call, TRBD2. TRBV12-2 is shown as a pseudogene. This CDR3 contains 16 residues. CDR3 region: CASRALARGLGNEQFF. The CDR3 DNA is TGTGCAAGTCGCGCCCTAGCGAGAGGGTTAGGGAATGAGCAGTTCTTC.

The rearrangement uses TRBV28 and TRBJ1-1; unclear D gene. This CDR3 contains 13 residues. V was pared by 7 bases and J by 1 base, with 10 bases between. The germline CDR1 and CDR2 sequences are MDHEN and SYDVKM. CDR3: CASIPVPNTEAFF. The DNA for the CDR3 is TGTGCCAGCATCCCGGTTCCGAACACTGAAGCTTTCTTT.

The chain employs TRBV28 and TRBJ1-6; 7 bases are a match to TRBD1. Trimming at V came to 4 bases and at J to 9 bases, leaving 21 bases not matched to a gene. The germline gives CDR1 MDHEN, CDR2 SYDVKM. The CDR3 runs 19 residues. Written as DNA, the CDR3 is TGTGCCAGCAGTTCACCCGCGGTCACAGGGGTCCTTTGGGGTTCACCCCTCCACTTT. As protein: CASSSPAVTGVLWGSPLHF. Full variable domain (missing parts from reference TRBV28 and TRBJ1-6): DVKVTQSSRYLVKRTGEKVFLECVQDMDHENMFWYRQDPGLGLRLIYFSYDVKMKEKGDIPEGYSVSREKKERFSLILESASTNQTSMYLCASSSPAVTGVLWGSPLHFGNGTRLTVT.

CDR3 sequence: CASSARQYSYEQYF. The CDR3 nucleotides are TGTGCCAGTAGTGCGCGACAGTACTCCTACGAGCAGTACTTC. This chain uses TRBV19 with TRBJ2-7, with a possible D match to TRBD1 (5 bases). The CDR3 is 14 residues long. The V gene lost 5 bases and the J gene lost 0 bases, with 11 bases spanning the gap. The germline V gene encodes CDR1 LNHDA and CDR2 SQIVND (reference sequence).

The rearrangement links TRBV7-2 to TRBJ1-4; possible D gene TRBD1, 5 bases. Germline V gene lookup returns CDR1 SGHTA and CDR2 FQGNSA. This CDR3 contains 14 residues. V gave up 1 base and J gave up 3 bases, with 6 bases separating them. The DNA of the CDR3 is TGTGCCAGCAGCTTAGGGGGGGCTAATGAAAAACTGTTTTTT. Translated, it gives CASSLGGANEKLFF.

The rearrangement uses TRBV28 and TRBJ2-3, with 7 bases fitting TRBD1. V trimming: 2 bases; J trimming: 1 base; junction bases outside the gene matches: 3. The CDR3 has 15 residues. Per the germline V gene, CDR1 is MDHEN and CDR2 is SYDVKM. The CDR3 here is CASSLRGGGTDTQYF. The CDR3 DNA reads as TGTGCCAGCAGTTTAAGAGGGGGCGGCACAGATACGCAGTATTTT.

V is TRBV28 and J is TRBJ2-1; 10 bases fit TRBD1. The CDR3 consists of 14 residues. Trimming at V came to 5 bases and at J to 7 bases, leaving 5 bases not matched to a gene. Looked up from germline, CDR1 is MDHEN and CDR2 is SYDVKM. CDR3 DNA sequence: TGTGCCAGCAGTCCATGGGACAGGGGAAATGAGCAGTTCTTC. Encoded protein: CASSPWDRGNEQFF.

The chain carries TRBV5-1 and TRBJ1-1; TRBD1 matches at 8 bases. From germline, CDR1 is SGHRS and CDR2 YFSETQ. The trim removed 0 bases at V and 3 bases at J, leaving 4 bases unmatched. This CDR3 is 15 amino acids long. CDR3 nucleotide sequence: TGCGCCAGCAGCTTGGCGGACAGGGCGGACACTGAAGCTTTCTTT. Its translation is CASSLADRADTEAFF.

J is TRBJ2-2 and V is TRBV4-2; a possible D gene is TRBD1 (6 bases). The length of the CDR3 is 16 residues. Germline V gives CDR1 LGHNA, CDR2 YNFKEQ. The V end lost 2 bases, the J end lost 4 bases, and 14 bases lay between the germline ends. The CDR3 sequence: CASSQQAWTATGELFF. CDR3 sequence (DNA): TGTGCCAGCAGCCAACAAGCCTGGACAGCCACCGGGGAGCTGTTTTTT.